This T cell receptor (beta chain) was recovered during a study of T cells in localized non-small cell lung cancer. General observations from the study: Appearance in adjacent lung was seen for a median approximately 60 of the top 100 tumor clones. It remains possible that heterogeneity exists, since only one tumor region was sequenced. Density of T cells in blood, when higher, went with longer overall survival.

The CDR3 is made up of 11 amino acids. Trimming removed 7 bases from V and 8 bases from J, with 11 bases in between. The germline CDR1 and CDR2 sequences are SQVTM and ANQGSEA. TCRdb's table, derived via immunoSEQ multiplex PCR, lists solely in-frame clones and lacks some. This table has more than 50,000 clones, approximately 80% appearing once. Worth noting for this clone: Its target is not known.

The specimen was peripheral blood, collected before any cancer treatment. The rearrangement joins TRBV29-1 to TRBJ2-2; the D gene is possibly TRBD1 (5 bases). The sequence derives from a female donor over 55 with stage II squamous cell lung carcinoma. Here the CDR3 DNA reads TGCAGCGCCAGGGTTGGGGGGGAGCTGTTTTTT. This encodes CSARVGGELFF.